This T cell receptor (beta chain) was observed in a study of T-cell memory formation after mild COVID-19. TCRdb fed the 5' RACE reads into MiXCR, producing one record per CDR3 protein. The table lists about 450,000 distinct CDR3 sequences, more than 20% of them singletons. Per the germline V gene, CDR1 is SGHRS and CDR2 is YFSETQ. The CDR3 has 15 residues. V lost 4 bases and J lost 8; bases outside the gene matches: 6. The source of this sequence is an adult woman who had mild COVID-19 (a few samples of this study predate the infection). Cell type and time point are not known. Input material: PBMCs or a T cell subset sorted from them (not recorded which). The chain joins TRBV5-1 to TRBJ2-1, with 13 bases identical to TRBD2. The CDR3 DNA is TGCGCCAGCAGCGAGGGACTAGCGGGGCCTCATGAGCAGTTCTTC. It codes for CASSEGLAGPHEQFF.